The 8 T cell receptor beta chains given below trace back to one sample, sequenced in a study of T-cell reconstitution after alpha-beta-depleted transplantation in children. During its preparation, the TCRbeta library received unique molecular identifiers. TCRdb ran MiXCR on the PCR reads and lists one entry per CDR3 protein. The sample lists about 90,000 distinct CDR3 sequences, 15% to 19% seen once, with roughly a fifth in the top ten. Sample: PBMCs, mostly from graft donor cells, taken 180 days after TCRalphabeta/CD19-depleted stem cell transplant. The receptors were gathered from a male patient aged 2-10 years who had a stem cell transplant for acute lymphoblastic leukemia, so the T cells may come from the graft donor.

Here the CDR3 reads CASSALTGTYTGELFF. CDR3 bases: TGCGCCAGCAGTGCTCTGACGGGGACTTACACCGGGGAGCTGTTTTTT. The V and J genes are TRBV10-2 and TRBJ2-2, with a weak D call TRBD2 (6 bases). V shed 4 bases and J shed 3 bases, with 15 bases lying between them. Germline V gene data show CDR1 as WSHSY and CDR2 as SAAADI. The CDR3 contains 16 residues.

This chain links TRBV15 with TRBJ2-5; the match to TRBD2 covers 11 bases. V lost 0 bases and J lost 4; bases outside the gene matches: 4. Germline lookup yields CDR1 LNHNV and CDR2 YYDKDF (reference sequence). This CDR3 has 16 residues. The CDR3 protein is CATSRDRGLAGETQYF. The CDR3, as DNA: TGTGCCACCAGCAGAGATCGAGGACTAGCGGGAGAGACCCAGTACTTC. Drawing the rest from reference TRBV15 and TRBJ2-5, the complete variable domain is DAMVIQNPRYQVTQFGKPVTLSCSQTLNHNVMYWYQQKSSQAPKLLFHYYDKDFNNEADTPDNFQSRRPNTSFCFLDIRSPGLGDTAMYLCATSRDRGLAGETQYFGPGTRLLVL.

This clonotype showed up just a few times. This chain links TRBV7-9 with TRBJ2-5; D remains ambiguous. V was cut by 5 bases and J by 5 bases, with 12 bases left in between. The CDR3 has 13 amino acids. Germline V lookup: CDR1 SEHNR, CDR2 FQNEAQ (reference sequence). CDR3 residues: CASSPQNLETQYF. The CDR3 coding sequence is TGTGCCAGCAGCCCTCAAAACTTGGAGACCCAGTACTTC.

This clonotype came up a few times. This sequence joins TRBV18 and TRBJ2-7; D uncertain. The germline V gene encodes CDR1 KGHSH and CDR2 LQKENI. V gave up 3 bases and J gave up 2 bases, with 11 bases separating them. This CDR3 is built from 14 residues. The CDR3 nucleotides are TGTGCCAGCTCACCCGCAAGGGCCACCTACGAGCAGTACTTC. Translated, it gives CASSPARATYEQYF. Combining the CDR3 with reference TRBV18 and TRBJ2-7 gives the whole variable domain NAGVMQNPRHLVRRRGQEARLRCSPMKGHSHVYWYRQLPEEGLKFMVYLQKENIIDESGMPKERFSAEFPKEGPSILRIQQVVRGDSAAYFCASSPARATYEQYFGPGTRLTVT.

J is TRBJ1-3 and V is TRBV18; no definite D call. Trimming took off 3 bases at V and 1 base at J, with 7 bases between the two ends. In germline, CDR1 is KGHSH, CDR2 LQKENI. This CDR3 is 14 amino acids long. The CDR3: CASSPRNSGNTIYF. The CDR3 DNA reads TGTGCCAGCTCACCGCGGAATTCTGGAAACACCATATATTTT.

J is TRBJ1-1 and V is TRBV29-1; 8 nucleotides agree with TRBD1. V dropped 7 bases and J dropped 5; count of bases not matched to a gene: 9. This CDR3 spans 13 amino acids. Germline V gives CDR1 SQVTM, CDR2 ANQGSEA. CDR3: CSAEDRAGTEAFF. Here the CDR3 DNA reads TGCAGCGCTGAGGACAGGGCTGGGACTGAAGCTTTCTTT. Full variable domain (remainder filled in from reference TRBV29-1 and TRBJ1-1): SAVISQKPSRDICQRGTSLTIQCQVDSQVTMMFWYRQQPGQSLTLIATANQGSEATYESGFVIDKFPISRPNLTFSTLTVSNMSPEDSSIYLCSAEDRAGTEAFFGQGTRLTVV.

This clonotype was seen more than once but under ten times. The V and J genes are TRBV7-2 and TRBJ2-1, with TRBD1 matching 7 bases. V lost 5 bases to trimming and J lost 3 bases; unmatched junction nucleotides: 7. The CDR3 is 15 residues long. CDR1 is SGHTA, CDR2 FQGNSA, per germline. The chain's CDR3 is CASSISGQLYNEQFF. The CDR3, as DNA: TGTGCCAGCAGCATTTCGGGACAGCTCTACAATGAGCAGTTCTTC.

This clonotype appeared a few times. The chain joins TRBV11-2 to TRBJ1-3; D unresolved. The CDR3 runs to 17 residues. Germline-derived CDR1 and CDR2 are SGHAT and FQNNGV. V lost 0 bases and J 0 bases, leaving 12 bases between the germline ends. The DNA of the CDR3 is TGTGCCAGCAGCTTAGAGTACAGACTCCTCTCTGGAAACACCATATATTTT. Encoded protein: CASSLEYRLLSGNTIYF.